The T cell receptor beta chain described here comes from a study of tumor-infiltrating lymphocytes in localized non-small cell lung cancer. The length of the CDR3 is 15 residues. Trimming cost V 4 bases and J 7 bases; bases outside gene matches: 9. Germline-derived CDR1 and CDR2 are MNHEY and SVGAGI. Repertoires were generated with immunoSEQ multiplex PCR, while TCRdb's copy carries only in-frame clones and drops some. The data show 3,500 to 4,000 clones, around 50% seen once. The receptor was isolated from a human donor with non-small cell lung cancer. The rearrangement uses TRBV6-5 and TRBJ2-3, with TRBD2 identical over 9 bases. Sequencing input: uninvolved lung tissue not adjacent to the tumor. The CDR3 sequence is CASSLGRGGHNTQYF. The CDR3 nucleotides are TGTGCCAGCAGTTTGGGGCGGGGGGGCCATAATACGCAGTATTTT.